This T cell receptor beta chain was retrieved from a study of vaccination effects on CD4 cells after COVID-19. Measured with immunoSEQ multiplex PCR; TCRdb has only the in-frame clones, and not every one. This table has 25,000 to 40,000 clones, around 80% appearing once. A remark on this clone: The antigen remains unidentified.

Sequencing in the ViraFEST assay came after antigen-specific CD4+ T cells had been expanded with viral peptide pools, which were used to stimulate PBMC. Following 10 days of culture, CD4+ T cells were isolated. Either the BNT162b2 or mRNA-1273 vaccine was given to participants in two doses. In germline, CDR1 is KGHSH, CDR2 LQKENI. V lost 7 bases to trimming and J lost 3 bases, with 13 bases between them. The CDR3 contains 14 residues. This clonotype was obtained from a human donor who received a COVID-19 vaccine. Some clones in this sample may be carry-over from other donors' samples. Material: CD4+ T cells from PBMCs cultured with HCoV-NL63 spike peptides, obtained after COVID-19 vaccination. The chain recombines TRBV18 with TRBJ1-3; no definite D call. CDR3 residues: CASFVGNGGNTIYF. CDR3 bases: TGTGCCAGCTTCGTGGGAAATGGTGGAAACACCATATATTTT.